This T cell receptor beta chain is drawn from a study of OX40 agonist ivuxolimab in advanced cancers. Study details: The drug used for patients, ivuxolimab, was an agonistic anti-OX40 (CD134) antibody. Notes on the study in general: Not determined was the antigen specificity of the expanded peripheral T cells. Blood T cells, both CD4+ and CD8+, expanded clonally by week 6 at 0.1 to 3.0 mg/kg. Fewer expanded clones were found on average in CD4+ than in CD8+ T cells.

The trim removed 3 bases at V and 2 bases at J, leaving 4 bases unmatched. This CDR3 contains 16 residues. Looked up from germline, CDR1 is SNHLY and CDR2 is FYNNEI. Profiling relied on immunoSEQ multiplex PCR, and the TCRdb table lists in-frame clones only, not all of them. The sample holds 65,000 to 75,000 clones, about 85% seen once. As concerns this clone: The antigen is unknown.

This sequence originates from an adult with an advanced solid tumor such as melanoma, head and neck, liver or kidney cancer. The chain employs TRBV2 and TRBJ1-6, with TRBD1 identical over 7 bases. The sequencing here drew on CD4+ or CD8+ T cells sorted from blood, taken in a trial of the OX40 agonist ivuxolimab. CDR3 sequence: CASSDLTGPYNSPLHF. The CDR3 DNA follows: TGTGCCAGCAGTGATCTGACAGGGCCCTATAATTCACCCCTCCACTTT.